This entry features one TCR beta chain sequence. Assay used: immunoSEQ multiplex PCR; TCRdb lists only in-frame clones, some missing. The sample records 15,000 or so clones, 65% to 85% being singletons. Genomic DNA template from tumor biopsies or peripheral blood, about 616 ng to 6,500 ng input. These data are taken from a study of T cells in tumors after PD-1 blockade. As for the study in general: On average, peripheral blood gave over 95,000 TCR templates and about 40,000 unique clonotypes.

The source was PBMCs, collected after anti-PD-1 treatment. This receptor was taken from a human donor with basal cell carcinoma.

Here the CDR3 DNA reads TGTGCCAGCAGCTCAAGGGGTTACGAGCAGTACTTC. Its translation: CASSSRGYEQYF. The V gene is TRBV11-1, the J gene TRBJ2-7, with D maybe TRBD1 (5 bases). CDR1 SGHAT and CDR2 FQDESV come from the germline V gene (reference sequence). The CDR3 is 12 residues long. V lost 4 bases to trimming and J lost 4 bases, with 8 bases between them.